The clone carrying this T cell receptor (beta chain) came up a few times. Antigen: not known. A read error may explain this, as a much larger clone is one base away. This CDR3 has 14 amino acids. CDR1 is MNHEY and CDR2 is SVGAGI in the germline V gene. TCRdb re-derived calls from the RT-PCR reads in MiXCR, one entry per CDR3 protein. The sample consists of some 500,000 distinct CDR3 sequences, 13% of them appearing once. The sample belongs to a study of response to subunit inactivated influenza vaccine. Study observations and caveats: Each seasonal influenza vaccination recruits few new T cells, the authors suggested.

This specimen was PBMCs from blood, taken more than 35 days after vaccination. This chain uses TRBV6-5 with TRBJ2-2; 8 positions match TRBD2. The sequence was collected from a man aged 45-65 years who received an inactivated influenza vaccine. As DNA, the CDR3 is TGTGCCACCAGTTACGTCCTAGCGGGTCGGGAGCTGTTTTTT. Translation: CATSYVLAGRELFF.